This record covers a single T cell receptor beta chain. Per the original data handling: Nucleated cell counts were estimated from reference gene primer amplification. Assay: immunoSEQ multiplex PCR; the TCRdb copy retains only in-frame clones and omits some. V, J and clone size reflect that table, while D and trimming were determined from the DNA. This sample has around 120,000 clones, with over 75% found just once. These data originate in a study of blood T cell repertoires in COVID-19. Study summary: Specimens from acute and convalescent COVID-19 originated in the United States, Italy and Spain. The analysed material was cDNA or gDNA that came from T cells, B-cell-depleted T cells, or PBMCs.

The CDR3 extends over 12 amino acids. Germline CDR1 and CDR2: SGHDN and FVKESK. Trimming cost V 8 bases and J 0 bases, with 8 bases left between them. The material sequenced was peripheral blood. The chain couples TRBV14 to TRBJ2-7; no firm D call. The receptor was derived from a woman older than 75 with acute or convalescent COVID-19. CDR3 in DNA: TGTGCCAGCTCTTCTATCTCCTACGAGCAGTACTTC. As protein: CASSSISYEQYF.